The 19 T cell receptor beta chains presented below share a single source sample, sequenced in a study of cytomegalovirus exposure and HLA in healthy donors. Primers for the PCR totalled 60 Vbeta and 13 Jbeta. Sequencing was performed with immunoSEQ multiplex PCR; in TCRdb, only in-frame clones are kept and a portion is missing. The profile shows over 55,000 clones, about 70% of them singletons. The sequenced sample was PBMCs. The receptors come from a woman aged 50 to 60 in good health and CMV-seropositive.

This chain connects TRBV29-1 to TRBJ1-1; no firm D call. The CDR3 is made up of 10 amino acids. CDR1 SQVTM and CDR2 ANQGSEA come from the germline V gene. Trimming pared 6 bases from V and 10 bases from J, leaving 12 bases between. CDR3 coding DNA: TGCAGCGTCGATGACTCTCGAGCTTTCTTT. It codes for CSVDDSRAFF.

In DNA, the CDR3 is TGCGCCAGCAGCACAGGGTGGGGTGAAAAACTGTTTTTT. It codes for CASSTGWGEKLFF. The V call is TRBV10-2, the J call TRBJ1-4, with D possibly matching TRBD1 (6 bases). Germline CDR1 is WSHSY and CDR2 is SAAADI. CDR3 size: 13 residues. The V end was cut by 6 bases, the J end by 7 bases, with 12 bases between.

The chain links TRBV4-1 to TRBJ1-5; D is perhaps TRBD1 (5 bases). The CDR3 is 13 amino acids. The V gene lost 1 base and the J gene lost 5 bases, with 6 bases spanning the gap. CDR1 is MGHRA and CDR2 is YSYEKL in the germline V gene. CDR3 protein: CASSQGGYQPQHF. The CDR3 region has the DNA TGCGCCAGCAGCCAAGGGGGCTATCAGCCCCAGCATTTT.

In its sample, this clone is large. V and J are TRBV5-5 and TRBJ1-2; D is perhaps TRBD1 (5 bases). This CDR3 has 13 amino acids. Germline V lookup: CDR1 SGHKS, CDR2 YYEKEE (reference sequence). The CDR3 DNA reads TGTGCTGTATCCAGGGCAGAAAACTATGGCTACACCTTC. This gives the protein CAVSRAENYGYTF.

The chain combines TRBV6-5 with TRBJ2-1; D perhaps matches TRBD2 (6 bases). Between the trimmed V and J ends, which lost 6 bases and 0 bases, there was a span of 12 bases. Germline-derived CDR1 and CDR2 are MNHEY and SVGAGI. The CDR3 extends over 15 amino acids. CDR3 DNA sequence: TGTGCCAGCAGGACCCTAGCGAGCTCCTACAATGAGCAGTTCTTC. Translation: CASRTLASSYNEQFF.

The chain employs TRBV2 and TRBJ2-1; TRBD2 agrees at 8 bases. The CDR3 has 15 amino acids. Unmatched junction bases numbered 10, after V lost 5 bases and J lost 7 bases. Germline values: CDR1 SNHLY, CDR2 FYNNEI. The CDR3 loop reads CASSQSQAGENEQFF. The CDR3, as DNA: TGTGCCAGCAGTCAGAGTCAAGCGGGAGAAAATGAGCAGTTCTTC.

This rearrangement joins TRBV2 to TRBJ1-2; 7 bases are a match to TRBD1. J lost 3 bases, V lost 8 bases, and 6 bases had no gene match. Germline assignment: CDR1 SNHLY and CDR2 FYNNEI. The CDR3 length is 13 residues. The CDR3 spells CASGIDRDYGYTF. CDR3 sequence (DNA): TGTGCCAGCGGAATCGACAGGGACTATGGCTACACCTTC.

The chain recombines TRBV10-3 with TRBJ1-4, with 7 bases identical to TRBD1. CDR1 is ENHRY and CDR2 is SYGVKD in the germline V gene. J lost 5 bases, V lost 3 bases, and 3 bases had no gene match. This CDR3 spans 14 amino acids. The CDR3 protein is CAISDGQVNEKLFF. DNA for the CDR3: TGTGCCATCAGTGACGGACAGGTGAATGAAAAACTGTTTTTT.

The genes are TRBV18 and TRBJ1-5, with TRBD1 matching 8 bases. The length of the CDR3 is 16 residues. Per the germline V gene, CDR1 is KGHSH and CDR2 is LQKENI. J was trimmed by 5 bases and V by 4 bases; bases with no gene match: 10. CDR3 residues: CASSLAGPTGDQPQHF. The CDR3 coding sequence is TGTGCCAGCTCACTCGCAGGCCCGACAGGGGATCAGCCCCAGCATTTT.

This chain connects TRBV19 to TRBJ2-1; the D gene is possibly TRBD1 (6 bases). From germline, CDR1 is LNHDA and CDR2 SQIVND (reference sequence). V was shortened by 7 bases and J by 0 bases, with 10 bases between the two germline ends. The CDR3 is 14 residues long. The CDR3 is CASNTGSSYNEQFF. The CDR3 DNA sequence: TGTGCCAGTAATACAGGGAGCTCCTACAATGAGCAGTTCTTC.

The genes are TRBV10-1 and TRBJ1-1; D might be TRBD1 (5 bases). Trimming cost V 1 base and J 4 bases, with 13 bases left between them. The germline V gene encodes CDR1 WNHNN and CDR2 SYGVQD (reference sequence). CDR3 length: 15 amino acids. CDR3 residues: CASSEFLSGATEAFF. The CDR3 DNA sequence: TGCGCCAGCAGTGAGTTTCTTAGTGGGGCCACTGAAGCTTTCTTT.

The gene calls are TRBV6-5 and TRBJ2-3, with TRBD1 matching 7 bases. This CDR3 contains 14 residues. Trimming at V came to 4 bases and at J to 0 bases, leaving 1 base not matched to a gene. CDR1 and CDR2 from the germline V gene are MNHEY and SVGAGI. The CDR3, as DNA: TGTGCCAGCAGTTGGGACAGAAGCACAGATACGCAGTATTTT. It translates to CASSWDRSTDTQYF.

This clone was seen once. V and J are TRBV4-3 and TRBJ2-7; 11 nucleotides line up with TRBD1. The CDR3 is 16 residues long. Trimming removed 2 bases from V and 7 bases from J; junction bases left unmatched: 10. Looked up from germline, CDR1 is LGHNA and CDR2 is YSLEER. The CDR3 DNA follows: TGCGCCAGCAGCCAATCCTTCGGACAGGGGGCCGAAGAGCAGTACTTC. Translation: CASSQSFGQGAEEQYF.

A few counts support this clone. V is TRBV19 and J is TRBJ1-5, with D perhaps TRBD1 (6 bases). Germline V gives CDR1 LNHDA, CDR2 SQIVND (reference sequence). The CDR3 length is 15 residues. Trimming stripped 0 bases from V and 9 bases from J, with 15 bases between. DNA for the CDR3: TGTGCCAGTAGTATAGATTCACAGGGCCGGGGGCCCCAGCATTTT. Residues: CASSIDSQGRGPQHF.

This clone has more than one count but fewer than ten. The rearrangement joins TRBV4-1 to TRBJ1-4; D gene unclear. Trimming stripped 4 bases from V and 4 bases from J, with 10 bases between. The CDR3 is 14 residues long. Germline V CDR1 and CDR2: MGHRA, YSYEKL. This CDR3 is CASSLDSRNEKLFF. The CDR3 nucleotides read TGCGCCAGCAGCCTTGACTCCCGTAATGAAAAACTGTTTTTT.

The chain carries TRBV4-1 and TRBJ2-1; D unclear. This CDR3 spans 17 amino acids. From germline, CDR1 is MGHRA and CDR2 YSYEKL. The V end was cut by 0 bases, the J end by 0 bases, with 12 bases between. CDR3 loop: CASSQDVAQSSYNEQFF. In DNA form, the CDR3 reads TGCGCCAGCAGCCAAGATGTAGCCCAGAGCTCCTACAATGAGCAGTTCTTC.

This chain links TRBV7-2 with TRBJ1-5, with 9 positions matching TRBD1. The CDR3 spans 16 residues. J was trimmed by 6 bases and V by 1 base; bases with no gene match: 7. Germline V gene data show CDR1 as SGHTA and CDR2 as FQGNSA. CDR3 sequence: CASSLGTGVRGQPQHF. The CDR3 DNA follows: TGTGCCAGCAGCTTAGGGACAGGGGTTCGGGGTCAGCCCCAGCATTTT.

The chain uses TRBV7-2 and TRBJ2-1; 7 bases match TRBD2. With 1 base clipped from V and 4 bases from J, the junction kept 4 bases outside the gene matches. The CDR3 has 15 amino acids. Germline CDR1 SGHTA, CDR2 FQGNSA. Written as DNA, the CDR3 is TGTGCCAGCAGCTTAGGGGCGGGAGAATACAATGAGCAGTTCTTC. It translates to CASSLGAGEYNEQFF.

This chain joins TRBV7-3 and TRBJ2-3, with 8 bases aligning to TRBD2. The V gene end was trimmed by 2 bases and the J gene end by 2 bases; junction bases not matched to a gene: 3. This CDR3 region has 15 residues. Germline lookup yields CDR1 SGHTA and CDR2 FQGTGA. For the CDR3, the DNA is TGTGCCAGCAGCTTACGGGGGGGCTACACAGATACGCAGTATTTT. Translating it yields CASSLRGGYTDTQYF. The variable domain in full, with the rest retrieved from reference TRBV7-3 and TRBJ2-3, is GAGVSQTPSNKVTEKGKYVELRCDPISGHTALYWYRQSLGQGPEFLIYFQGTGAADDSGLPNDRFFAVRPEGSVSTLKIQRTERGDSAVYLCASSLRGGYTDTQYFGPGTRLTVL.